The 3 T cell receptor beta chains in this list originate from one sample, sequenced in a study of control samples from healthy donors and cancer patients. The repertoire was sequenced with immunoSEQ multiplex PCR; TCRdb's copy has only in-frame clones and lacks some. The sample includes about 170,000 clones, 90% to 95% of them seen just once. Sample: blood. Source of these receptors: a woman aged 30 to 39 in good health.

V is TRBV2 and J is TRBJ2-7; D gene unclear. Trimming removed 2 bases from V and 0 bases from J, with 8 bases in between. Germline loops: CDR1 SNHLY, CDR2 FYNNEI. The CDR3 has 14 residues. The CDR3: CASSERMDSYEQYF. CDR3 bases: TGTGCCAGCAGTGAACGGATGGACTCCTACGAGCAGTACTTC.

The chain has TRBV11-1 and TRBJ1-2; 8 nucleotides agree with TRBD1. Per the germline V gene, CDR1 is SGHAT and CDR2 is FQDESV (reference sequence). Trimming at V came to 3 bases and at J to 6 bases, leaving 3 bases not matched to a gene. The length of the CDR3 is 13 residues. The DNA for the CDR3 is TGTGCCAGCAGCTTCGACAGGGGCGATGGCTACACCTTC. It is translated as CASSFDRGDGYTF.

The chain is built from TRBV6-4 and TRBJ1-4; D is possibly TRBD1 (6 bases). Germline CDR1 and CDR2: MRHNA and SNTAGT. V gave up 3 bases and J gave up 3 bases, with 11 bases separating them. There are 15 residues in the CDR3. CDR3 DNA sequence: TGTGCCAGCAGTGAATCTGGGGGCGCTAATGAAAAACTGTTTTTT. Its translation is CASSESGGANEKLFF.